The entry below describes one TCR beta chain. Its antigen is still unknown. The germline gene is not matched at one end of the junction; a read error may be the cause. One entry per CDR3 protein results from TCRdb running MiXCR on the reads. The sample includes 350,000 to 500,000 distinct CDR3 sequences, approximately 33% of them seen just once. The sample belongs to a study of T cell repertoires in cytomegalovirus infection. The germline gives CDR1 MDHEN, CDR2 SYDVKM. There are 15 residues in the CDR3. Study results and limitations: HLA-C-restricted CMV-specific TCR beta clonotypes prevailed in the ex vivo response.

Sample: PBMCs. V usage is TRBV28 and J usage is TRBJ2-7; 9 bases agree with TRBD1. The origin of this receptor is a human donor in good health (CMV status not recorded). Some clones in this sample may be carry-over from other donors' samples. The CDR3 protein is CASTPTGGIAYGQYF. In DNA form, the CDR3 reads TGTGCCAGCACCCCGACAGGGGGAATCGCCTACGGGCAGTACTTC.